One sample yielded the 24 T cell receptor beta chains listed below, sequenced in a study of blood T cells in healthy people across ages. Primed by a sample-barcoded 5' primer and a J-beta primer mix, a second PCR proceeded for about 6 to 11 cycles. TCRdb fed the 5' RACE reads into MiXCR, producing one record per CDR3 protein. Among 660,000 or so distinct CDR3 sequences listed, under 65% were seen once. Sequenced material: blood. Receptors originate from a man between 60 and 75 years old in good health.

This clonotype has only a few counts. The chain couples TRBV13 to TRBJ2-5; D is uncertain. Germline CDR1 is PRHDT and CDR2 is FYEKMQ (reference sequence). The CDR3 sequence is 13 residues long. The ends were cut back, 6 bases at V and 1 base at J, with 9 bases in the middle. CDR3 in DNA: TGTGCCAGCAGTCGGCAACCCCAAGAGACCCAGTACTTC. Its protein product is CASSRQPQETQYF.

This clonotype was seen a handful of times. V gene TRBV15 combines with J gene TRBJ2-7, with D hard to call. The CDR3 contains 14 residues. Trimming stripped 0 bases from V and 2 bases from J, with 8 bases between. CDR1 is LNHNV, CDR2 YYDKDF, per germline (reference sequence). This chain's CDR3 is CATSRDAGPYEQYF. CDR3 coding DNA: TGTGCCACCAGCAGAGATGCAGGTCCCTACGAGCAGTACTTC.

The CDR3 is CASSVRLVRQYF. CDR3 coding DNA: TGTGCCAGCAGTGTACGGCTAGTTAGGCAGTATTTT. The chain joins TRBV2 to TRBJ2-3; D is unclear. Germline values: CDR1 SNHLY, CDR2 FYNNEI. The CDR3 totals 12 residues. V was cut by 4 bases and J by 11 bases, with 13 bases left in between. The full variable domain, with the rest looked up from reference TRBV2 and TRBJ2-3, is EPEVTQTPSHQVTQMGQEVILRCVPISNHLYFYWYRQILGQKVEFLVSFYNNEISEKSEIFDDQFSVERPDGSNFTLKIRSTKLEDSAMYFCASSVRLVRQYFGPGTRLTVL.

This clonotype was recorded once. This chain connects TRBV29-1 to TRBJ1-2, with D tentatively TRBD1 (5 bases). The CDR3 length is 11 residues. Per germline, CDR1 SQVTM and CDR2 ANQGSEA. Trimming removed 7 bases at V and 7 bases at J, with 13 bases between. CDR3 region: CSALGTPGYTF. Written as DNA, the CDR3 is TGCAGCGCCCTAGGGACGCCTGGCTACACCTTC.

Of note for this clonotype: A read error may account for a junction end that differs from germline. The V call is TRBV7-9, the J call TRBJ1-2, with a possible D match to TRBD1 (5 bases). The CDR3 runs to 13 residues. CDR1 and CDR2 (germline): SEHNR, FQNEAQ (reference sequence). CDR3 in DNA: TGTGTCAGCAGCAACTATCAGGGTGGTGGCTACACCTTC. As protein: CVSSNYQGGGYTF.

The chain combines TRBV5-1 with TRBJ2-3; the match to TRBD1 covers 8 bases. V lost 7 bases to trimming and J lost 2 bases; unmatched junction nucleotides: 9. The CDR3 runs 15 residues. The germline V gene encodes CDR1 SGHRS and CDR2 YFSETQ. The CDR3 DNA follows: TGCGCCAGCGCCGCAGGACAGGGAAACACAGATACGCAGTATTTT. Its translation is CASAAGQGNTDTQYF. The complete variable domain, with remaining parts taken from reference TRBV5-1 and TRBJ2-3, reads KAGVTQTPRYLIKTRGQQVTLSCSPISGHRSVSWYQQTPGQGLQFLFEYFSETQRNKGNFPGRFSGRQFSNSRSEMNVSTLELGDSALYLCASAAGQGNTDTQYFGPGTRLTVL.

The CDR3 DNA sequence: TGCGCCAGCAGCCGAGAGACGGGGGTGGTGGAAAAACTGTTTTTT. Its protein product is CASSRETGVVEKLFF. V and J are TRBV4-1 and TRBJ1-4, with D possibly matching TRBD1 (5 bases). The V gene lost 4 bases and the J gene lost 8 bases, with 17 bases spanning the gap. The CDR3 has 15 residues. In germline, CDR1 is MGHRA, CDR2 YSYEKL.

V is TRBV3-1 and J is TRBJ2-7; D assignment may be TRBD1 or TRBD2 (5 bases each). The CDR3 contains 14 residues. Germline CDR1 reads LGHDT; CDR2 reads YNNKEL (reference sequence). V gave up 4 bases and J gave up 2 bases, with 12 bases separating them. DNA of the CDR3: TGTGCCAGCAGCCCCATGGGGGTTCCCTACGAGCAGTACTTC. Its protein is CASSPMGVPYEQYF.

This sequence joins TRBV3-1 and TRBJ2-5, with 8 bases matching TRBD1. The CDR3 extends over 15 amino acids. From germline, CDR1 is LGHDT and CDR2 YNNKEL (reference sequence). The V and J ends lost 3 bases and 3 bases, in that order; junction bases with no gene match: 6. As DNA, the CDR3 is TGTGCCAGCAGCCAGGGCAGGGGGCGAGAAGAGACCCAGTACTTC. This sequence encodes CASSQGRGREETQYF.

The chain employs TRBV3-1 and TRBJ1-2; no clear D. CDR1 is LGHDT, CDR2 YNNKEL, per germline (reference sequence). V was trimmed by 5 bases and J by 8 bases, leaving 15 bases between them. This CDR3 contains 13 residues. CDR3 sequence reads: CASSDSWSGGYTF. CDR3 DNA: TGTGCCAGCAGCGATTCGTGGTCGGGCGGCTACACCTTC.

The chain combines TRBV7-9 with TRBJ2-7; 10 positions match TRBD1. V shed 8 bases and J 5 bases; nucleotides not matched to a gene: 12. Germline V gene data show CDR1 as SEHNR and CDR2 as FQNEAQ (reference sequence). This CDR3 region has 15 residues. The DNA for the CDR3 is TGTGCCAGCGCGATCTCGGGGACAGGGGCCAACGAGCAGTACTTC. Translated: CASAISGTGANEQYF.

The chain is built from TRBV5-1 and TRBJ2-1; TRBD2 aligns across 8 bases. The CDR3 sequence is 16 residues long. Per germline, CDR1 SGHRS and CDR2 YFSETQ. The trim removed 0 bases at V and 8 bases at J, leaving 10 bases unmatched. CDR3 loop: CASSLDLPGGSDEQFF. The CDR3 DNA is TGCGCCAGCAGCTTGGATCTACCGGGGGGGTCCGATGAGCAGTTCTTC.

This chain connects TRBV20-1 to TRBJ2-1; 10 nucleotides agree with TRBD2. Germline CDR1 is DFQATT and CDR2 is SNEGSKA (reference sequence). This CDR3 comprises 15 residues. Unmatched junction bases numbered 6, after V lost 0 bases and J lost 7 bases. The DNA for the CDR3 is TGCAGTGCTAGAGACCCCCGACTAGCGGGTAATGAGCAGTTCTTC. It yields the protein CSARDPRLAGNEQFF.

The rearrangement links TRBV4-1 to TRBJ2-3; possible D gene TRBD2, 6 bases. Germline-derived CDR1 and CDR2 are MGHRA and YSYEKL. Trimming took off 3 bases at V and 4 bases at J, with 11 bases between the two ends. This CDR3 comprises 14 residues. CDR3 DNA: TGCGCCAGCAGCCATGCTCCGGGAGCAGATACGCAGTATTTT. This translates into CASSHAPGADTQYF.

The chain carries TRBV19 and TRBJ1-1; a possible D gene is TRBD1 (6 bases). CDR1 LNHDA and CDR2 SQIVND come from the germline V gene (reference sequence). This CDR3 contains 15 residues. V shed 7 bases and J shed 4 bases, with 19 bases lying between them. CDR3 sequence reads: CASTLDGGGSTEAFF. The CDR3 nucleotides are TGTGCCAGTACACTCGACGGAGGGGGAAGCACTGAAGCTTTCTTT.

The rearrangement links TRBV3-1 to TRBJ2-1; a possible D gene is TRBD1 (6 bases). Trimming stripped 5 bases from V and 3 bases from J, with 11 bases between. Germline V gives CDR1 LGHDT, CDR2 YNNKEL (reference sequence). The CDR3 length is 14 residues. CDR3 DNA: TGTGCCAGCAGCATGGGGACAAACTACAATGAGCAGTTCTTC. Translation gives CASSMGTNYNEQFF.

The V gene is TRBV20-1, the J gene TRBJ1-6; TRBD1 is a possible D gene (5 bases). The CDR3 spans 16 residues. From germline, CDR1 is DFQATT and CDR2 SNEGSKA (reference sequence). Trimming took 3 bases from V and 0 from J, leaving 12 bases between them. CDR3 loop: CSARGPPSSYNSPLHF. The CDR3 DNA sequence: TGCAGTGCTAGGGGGCCACCGAGCTCCTATAATTCACCCCTCCACTTT.

The chain is built from TRBV10-2 and TRBJ1-1; tentatively, D is TRBD1 (5 bases). CDR1 and CDR2 (germline): WSHSY, SAAADI. The CDR3 is 14 residues long. V lost 7 bases, J lost 0 bases, and 12 bases lay in between. The CDR3 loop reads CASMYWGMNTEAFF. DNA for the CDR3: TGCGCCAGCATGTATTGGGGGATGAACACTGAAGCTTTCTTT.

This clonotype was seen more than once but under ten times. The V and J genes are TRBV12-3 or TRBV12-4 and TRBJ1-2; D gene unclear. The germline V and J ends were trimmed by 1 base and 4 bases, with 10 bases remaining between them. CDR3 length: 14 amino acids. The DNA of the CDR3 is TGTGCCAGCAGTTTAGGGAGAGTTTTCTATGGCTACACCTTC. Protein product: CASSLGRVFYGYTF.

The rearrangement joins TRBV5-1 to TRBJ2-3; no reliable D call. V was cut by 5 bases and J by 3 bases, with 16 bases left in between. Germline V gene lookup returns CDR1 SGHRS and CDR2 YFSETQ. This CDR3 has 15 residues. In DNA, the CDR3 is TGCGCCAGCAGGCGCACGGGTTTGGAGACAGATACGCAGTATTTT. Its translation is CASRRTGLETDTQYF. Complete variable domain (other parts from reference TRBV5-1 and TRBJ2-3): KAGVTQTPRYLIKTRGQQVTLSCSPISGHRSVSWYQQTPGQGLQFLFEYFSETQRNKGNFPGRFSGRQFSNSRSEMNVSTLELGDSALYLCASRRTGLETDTQYFGPGTRLTVL.

The chain carries TRBV29-1 and TRBJ1-2; D remains ambiguous. The CDR3 totals 13 residues. Germline lookup yields CDR1 SQVTM and CDR2 ANQGSEA. Trimming took off 0 bases at V and 3 bases at J, with 8 bases between the two ends. In DNA form, the CDR3 reads TGCAGCGTTGAAGAGCACCGGGACTATGGCTACACCTTC. Translating gives CSVEEHRDYGYTF.

The rearrangement links TRBV5-1 to TRBJ2-7; D is undetermined. V was trimmed by 0 bases and J by 3 bases, leaving 7 bases between them. The CDR3 length is 13 residues. The germline gives CDR1 SGHRS, CDR2 YFSETQ. The CDR3 DNA sequence: TGCGCCAGCAGCTTGGGTCTGGGCTACGAGCAGTACTTC. Protein product: CASSLGLGYEQYF.

The chain couples TRBV27 to TRBJ1-4, with D maybe TRBD1 (5 bases). The CDR3 runs 16 residues. Looked up from germline, CDR1 is MNHEY and CDR2 is SMNVEV (reference sequence). Between the trimmed V and J ends, which lost 6 bases and 5 bases, there was a span of 19 bases. In DNA, the CDR3 is TGTGCCAGCAGCCGCCGCCGGGGCTCAGGGAATGAAAAACTGTTTTTT. Protein product: CASSRRRGSGNEKLFF.

The V gene is TRBV6-1, the J gene TRBJ2-3; 9 bases match TRBD2. V trimming: 6 bases; J trimming: 4 bases; junction bases outside the gene matches: 17. Germline-derived CDR1 and CDR2 are MNHNS and SASEGT. This CDR3 comprises 18 residues. The CDR3 bases are TGTGCCAGCAGCGCTACGGTAGGAGCGGGGGGCGTTGCAGATACGCAGTATTTT. It is translated as CASSATVGAGGVADTQYF.